This section outlines one T cell receptor (beta chain) sequence together with its context. The entry originates in a study of blood T cell repertoires in COVID-19. Looking at the study overall: Italy, Spain and the United States were the sources of the convalescent and acute COVID-19 samples.

All enrollees were roughly 18 to 89 years old and from roughly 26 US areas. Participants' reported clinical history set cohort assignment. This CDR3 contains 13 residues. Original analysis: Reference gene primer amplification in the assay estimated nucleated cell counts. Using immunoSEQ multiplex PCR, the repertoire was profiled, and TCRdb retains in-frame clones only, with some absent. The DNA was the basis for D and trimming; V, J and clone size are from that table. The sample consists of 400,000 to 550,000 clones, about 85% of them appearing once. The rearrangement uses TRBV21-1 and TRBJ2-7; the table names TRBD1, a call not compared with the DNA. TRBV21-1 constitutes a pseudogene. Specimen: PBMCs or T cells enriched from blood (not recorded which). The origin of this receptor is a woman between 18 and 29 years old with acute COVID-19. CDR3 in amino acids: CASSRRSTQGQYF. The CDR3 DNA reads as TGTGCCAGCAGCCGTCGATCTACGCAGGGGCAGTACTTC.